Below are 13 T cell receptor beta chains sequenced from a single sample in a study of identical twins (dated by TCRdb to about 2016). The receptor library was made with 5' RACE. Sequencer: Illumina HiSeq 2000. Using fastp trimming at Q25 and MiXCR clonotype assembly, TCRdb reanalyzed the public sequencing data and kept in-frame beta chains. Entries that share a CDR3 protein sequence are merged under the most common genes and DNA. The sample table contains 420,000 or so distinct CDR3 sequences; only one count was recorded for less than 20% of them. Together, the top ten hold 10% to 15% of the sample. Sequencing was carried out using naive T cells sorted from blood. This specimen's cell subset or site label, interpreted: cells isolated with a human naive T-cell isolation kit. The receptors here all came from a man over 45 in good health.

The V gene is TRBV9, the J gene TRBJ1-1; TRBD1 aligns across 9 bases. The CDR3 is made up of 15 amino acids. The V segment lost 1 base and the J segment 6 bases; nucleotides outside the gene matches: 7. Germline CDR1 reads SGDLS; CDR2 reads YYNGEE. DNA for the CDR3: TGTGCCAGCAGCGTATCCCCGGGACAGGGCGCTGAAGCTTTCTTT. Protein sequence: CASSVSPGQGAEAFF.

This sequence joins TRBV4-2 and TRBJ2-1, with 8 bases fitting TRBD2. With V trimmed by 3 bases and J by 3 bases, 7 bases remained unmatched. The germline CDR1 and CDR2 sequences are LGHNA and YNFKEQ. The CDR3 has 16 residues. CDR3: CASSQASGGLYNEQFF. CDR3 nucleotides: TGTGCCAGCAGCCAGGCCAGCGGGGGCCTCTACAATGAGCAGTTCTTC.

This rearrangement joins TRBV7-2 to TRBJ2-7; 9 bases fit TRBD1. The germline gives CDR1 SGHTA, CDR2 FQGNSA. V lost 2 bases to trimming and J lost 4 bases; unmatched junction nucleotides: 6. The CDR3 covers 15 residues. CDR3: CASSLYLGTGYEQYF. CDR3 nucleotides: TGTGCCAGCAGCTTATACTTGGGGACAGGGTACGAGCAGTACTTC.

This clonotype was recorded at least ten times. The chain carries TRBV4-2 and TRBJ2-1; no definite D call. CDR1 and CDR2 (germline): LGHNA, YNFKEQ. The V gene lost 0 bases and the J gene lost 3 bases, with 12 bases spanning the gap. The CDR3 has 16 amino acids. DNA of the CDR3: TGTGCCAGCAGCCAAGAAGGTAGGCCTAGCTACAATGAGCAGTTCTTC. It encodes CASSQEGRPSYNEQFF.

V gene TRBV15 combines with J gene TRBJ2-2; 11 bases map to TRBD2. This CDR3 comprises 16 residues. CDR1 is LNHNV and CDR2 is YYDKDF in the germline V gene (reference sequence). V gave up 5 bases and J gave up 6 bases; unmatched junction bases: 8. The CDR3, as DNA: TGTGCCACCAGCGGGGTAGCGGGAGGGGTTCCCGGGGAGCTGTTTTTT. Translation gives CATSGVAGGVPGELFF.

This chain uses TRBV4-1 with TRBJ2-3; D is undetermined. The CDR3 is 17 residues long. CDR1 is MGHRA and CDR2 is YSYEKL in the germline V gene. V was pared by 0 bases and J by 0 bases, with 13 bases between. CDR3 sequence (DNA): TGCGCCAGCAGCCAAGAAGTTCTCCGGTACAGCACAGATACGCAGTATTTT. Amino acids: CASSQEVLRYSTDTQYF.

This clonotype was seen more than once but under ten times. This sequence joins TRBV12-3 or TRBV12-4 and TRBJ2-2; 7 bases agree with TRBD2. The CDR3 loop spans 16 amino acids. The J segment lost 7 bases and the V segment lost 8 bases, leaving 16 bases of the junction unmatched. The CDR3, as DNA: TGTGCCAGCCAGGTGGGGGGGAGGTTCGGCGGCGGGGAGCTGTTTTTT. Protein: CASQVGGRFGGGELFF.

V gene TRBV4-2 combines with J gene TRBJ2-5; 8 bases fit TRBD2. The CDR3 runs 14 residues. Germline loops: CDR1 LGHNA, CDR2 YNFKEQ. Trimming at V came to 5 bases and at J to 5 bases, leaving 7 bases not matched to a gene. The CDR3, as DNA: TGTGCCAGCAGCGCGACGGGGGGGGTGGAGACCCAGTACTTC. Translated: CASSATGGVETQYF.

This clonotype was counted many times. This chain uses TRBV20-1 with TRBJ2-3; 7 nucleotides line up with TRBD1. Germline V CDR1 and CDR2: DFQATT, SNEGSKA (reference sequence). Trimming removed 3 bases from V and 1 base from J; junction bases left unmatched: 4. The CDR3 totals 14 residues. The chain's CDR3 is CSARVQGGTDTQYF. As DNA, the CDR3 is TGCAGTGCTAGGGTGCAGGGGGGCACAGATACGCAGTATTTT.

This clonotype was seen at least ten times. This sequence joins TRBV4-2 and TRBJ1-1; no definite D call. V was trimmed by 2 bases and J by 0 bases, leaving 7 bases between them. The CDR3 loop spans 14 amino acids. Germline values: CDR1 LGHNA, CDR2 YNFKEQ. DNA of the CDR3: TGTGCCAGCAGCCAAAGCCAGATGAACACTGAAGCTTTCTTT. Translated: CASSQSQMNTEAFF.

In its sample, this clonotype was seen many times. The chain couples TRBV7-9 to TRBJ1-1; no firm D call. Germline V gives CDR1 SEHNR, CDR2 FQNEAQ (reference sequence). V lost 0 bases and J lost 0, with 8 bases in between. The CDR3 contains 15 residues. The CDR3: CASSLAGAMNTEAFF. CDR3 in DNA: TGTGCCAGCAGCTTAGCTGGAGCCATGAACACTGAAGCTTTCTTT.

This clonotype was observed at least ten times. The V and J genes are TRBV10-3 and TRBJ2-7; a weak D match, TRBD2 (5 bases). Germline-derived CDR1 and CDR2 are ENHRY and SYGVKD. This CDR3 spans 13 amino acids. V was shortened by 3 bases and J by 5 bases, with 11 bases between the two germline ends. CDR3 amino acids: CAISEGLADEQYF. The CDR3 coding sequence is TGTGCCATCAGTGAAGGGCTAGCCGACGAGCAGTACTTC.

V is TRBV6-5 and J is TRBJ2-7, with 9 bases fitting TRBD1. The CDR3 runs 17 residues. The germline V gene encodes CDR1 MNHEY and CDR2 SVGAGI. The V and J ends lost 0 bases and 2 bases, in that order; junction bases with no gene match: 8. The CDR3 loop is CASSYSKLDRGTYEQYF. CDR3 nucleotide sequence: TGTGCCAGCAGTTACTCGAAATTGGACAGGGGAACCTACGAGCAGTACTTC.